What follows are 7 T cell receptor beta chains derived from one specimen sequenced in a study of identical twins. TCRdb re-analysed the 5' RACE reads in MiXCR, keeping a single row per CDR3 protein. The table has 1.5 million to 2 million distinct CDR3 sequences, around 33% seen once. Sample: cord blood. Source of these receptors: a newborn girl in good health.

In this sample, this clonotype turned up a few times. The chain has TRBV7-9 and TRBJ2-7, with D perhaps TRBD2 (5 bases). Germline V gene lookup returns CDR1 SEHNR and CDR2 FQNEAQ (reference sequence). V was cut by 6 bases and J by 1 base, with 19 bases left in between. This CDR3 comprises 16 residues. CDR3 in DNA: TGTGCCAGCAGATGGGAGCTAGGCGGCGGATCCTACGAGCAGTACTTC. Protein: CASRWELGGGSYEQYF.

This chain links TRBV19 with TRBJ1-2; D might be TRBD1 (5 bases). Germline V gene data show CDR1 as LNHDA and CDR2 as SQIVND (reference sequence). The CDR3 loop spans 14 amino acids. V shed 4 bases and J shed 4 bases, with 13 bases lying between them. The CDR3 region has the DNA TGTGCCAGTAGTAGGACACCCTTGTCCTATGGCTACACCTTC. Protein: CASSRTPLSYGYTF.

This clonotype was seen only a few times. The CDR3, as DNA: TGCGCCAGCAGCCACGGACTAGCAGAAGAGACCCAGTACTTC. As protein: CASSHGLAEETQYF. The V and J genes are TRBV4-1 and TRBJ2-5; 8 bases align to TRBD2. Germline values: CDR1 MGHRA, CDR2 YSYEKL. Trimming removed 3 bases from V and 3 bases from J; junction bases left unmatched: 3. The CDR3 is 14 amino acids.

This clonotype was found a few times. This chain connects TRBV18 to TRBJ1-4, with TRBD1 matching 12 bases. The ends lost 2 bases at V and 10 bases at J; junction bases unmatched: 5. Germline CDR1 is KGHSH and CDR2 is LQKENI. This CDR3 is built from 15 residues. CDR3: CASSPGTGGSGKLFF. CDR3 nucleotides: TGTGCCAGCTCACCAGGGACAGGGGGCTCCGGAAAACTGTTTTTT.

There are a few counts of this clonotype. A much bigger clone sits one base away, suggesting this may be a read error. This rearrangement joins TRBV7-2 to TRBJ2-1; 8 bases map to TRBD2. The CDR3 runs 14 residues. V was pared by 6 bases and J by 2 bases, with 3 bases of the junction left unmatched. From germline, CDR1 is SGHTA and CDR2 FQGNSA. The CDR3 spells CASSWTSTYNEQFF. The CDR3 nucleotides are TGTGCCAGCAGTTGGACTAGCACCTACAATGAGCAGTTCTTC. Variable domain in full (rest from reference TRBV7-2 and TRBJ2-1): GAGVSQSPSNKVTEKGKDVELRCDPISGHTALYWYRQSLGQGLEFLIYFQGNSAPDKSGLPSDRFSAERTGGSVSTLTIQRTQQEDSAVYLCASSWTSTYNEQFFGPGTRLTVL.

The chain joins TRBV20-1 to TRBJ2-1; 12 bases match TRBD2. The CDR3 is made up of 17 amino acids. Trimming removed 2 bases from V and 2 bases from J; junction bases left unmatched: 7. Germline CDR1 and CDR2: DFQATT and SNEGSKA (reference sequence). Written as DNA, the CDR3 is TGCAGTGCTAGATACCGACTAGCGGGAGCGACCTACAATGAGCAGTTCTTC. Amino acids: CSARYRLAGATYNEQFF.

The chain employs TRBV12-3 or TRBV12-4 and TRBJ2-7; D not certain. Trimming cost V 4 bases and J 3 bases, with 13 bases left between them. The CDR3 is 14 residues long. CDR3 nucleotide sequence: TGTGCCAGCAGTTGGGCAGGAGACCACTACGAGCAGTACTTC. This translates into CASSWAGDHYEQYF.